The entry that follows covers one T cell receptor beta chain sequence. This sample was included in a study of blood T cell repertoires in COVID-19. Study background: There were acute and convalescent COVID-19 samples, and they came from the United States, Italy and Spain.

V dropped 0 bases and J dropped 3; count of bases not matched to a gene: 6. Germline CDR1 and CDR2: SQVTM and ANQGSEA. The CDR3 is made up of 15 amino acids. Sequencing used immunoSEQ multiplex PCR; TCRdb keeps in-frame clones, though not all of them. The data hold 350,000 to 400,000 clones, with 85% to 90% observed a single time. Those enrolled, adults aged about 18 to 89 years, came from under 25 US areas. The receptor's source is a woman aged 30 to 39 who had recovered from COVID-19. The sample comprised PBMCs or T cells enriched from blood (not recorded which). V gene TRBV29-1 combines with J gene TRBJ1-2, with 8 bases lining up with TRBD1. The CDR3 sequence is CSVEEMGTGHYGYTF. The CDR3 nucleotides read TGCAGCGTTGAAGAAATGGGGACAGGTCACTATGGCTACACCTTC.